Listed below are T cell receptor beta chains from one sample, sequenced in a study of vaccination and CD4 T cells after COVID-19. TCRdb processed the PCR reads anew with MiXCR; each CDR3 protein has one entry. The repertoire holds 9,100 or so distinct CDR3 sequences, with more than 30% as singletons. Antigens for these TCRs are unknown. The material sequenced was cultured CD4+ T cells from blood. The receptors were gathered from a human donor with COVID-19. The conserved cysteine and the conserved F or W are not part of the CDR3 here.

j_call v_call cdr3_aa
TRBJ1-1 TRBV28 ASQSGLLQVMNTEAF
TRBJ2-3 TRBV20-1 SARAGGTDTQY
TRBJ2-7 TRBV27 ASSPPGPSYEQY
TRBJ2-1 TRBV11-2 ATSYGLAGGISYNEQF
TRBJ1-6 TRBV6-1 ASKMTGSSPLH
TRBJ1-2 TRBV6-5 ASSYMGGGYGYT
TRBJ2-3 TRBV6-1 ASKRGLSRVTDTQY
TRBJ2-7 TRBV11-1 ASSSRTAYEQY
TRBJ2-2 TRBV7-9 ASRGTANTGELF
TRBJ1-4 TRBV20-1 SGGQRGEKLF
TRBJ1-1 TRBV20-1 SARLGKAF
TRBJ1-5 TRBV12-3/TRBV12-4 ASRLTGLLNQPQH
TRBJ2-2 TRBV6-5 ASSYSQGSGELF
TRBJ2-2 TRBV5-1 ASSSRGSDTGELF
TRBJ1-5 TRBV6-2/TRBV6-3 ASSSESWQPQH
TRBJ1-4 TRBV7-9 ASRRGQGEEKLF
TRBJ1-2 TRBV20-1 SARGQGNYGYA
TRBJ2-2 TRBV19 ASSWDGTTGELF
TRBJ2-5 TRBV6-2/TRBV6-3 ASSYDGGGARETQY
TRBJ2-3 TRBV29-1 SALDSTDTQY
TRBJ2-5 TRBV19 ATSSGGPQY
TRBJ2-7 TRBV6-5 ASSFGPNSDRTGYEQY
TRBJ2-3 TRBV2 ASKLAGSTDTQY
TRBJ2-2 TRBV7-2 ASSRGGGFTGELF